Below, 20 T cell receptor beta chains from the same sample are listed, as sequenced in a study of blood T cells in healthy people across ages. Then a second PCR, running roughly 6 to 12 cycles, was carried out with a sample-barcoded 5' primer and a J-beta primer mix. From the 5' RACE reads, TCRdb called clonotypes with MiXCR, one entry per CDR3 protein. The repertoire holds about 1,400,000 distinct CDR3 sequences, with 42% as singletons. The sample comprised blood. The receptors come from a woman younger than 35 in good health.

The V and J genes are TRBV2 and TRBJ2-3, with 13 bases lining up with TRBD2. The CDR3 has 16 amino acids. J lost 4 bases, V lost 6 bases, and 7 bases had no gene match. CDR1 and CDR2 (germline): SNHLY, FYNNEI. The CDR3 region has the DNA TGTGCCAGCAGAGTTACTAGCGGGGGGGGTGCAGATACGCAGTATTTT. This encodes CASRVTSGGGADTQYF. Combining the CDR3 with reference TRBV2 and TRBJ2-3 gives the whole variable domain EPEVTQTPSHQVTQMGQEVILRCVPISNHLYFYWYRQILGQKVEFLVSFYNNEISEKSEIFDDQFSVERPDGSNFTLKIRSTKLEDSAMYFCASRVTSGGGADTQYFGPGTRLTVL.

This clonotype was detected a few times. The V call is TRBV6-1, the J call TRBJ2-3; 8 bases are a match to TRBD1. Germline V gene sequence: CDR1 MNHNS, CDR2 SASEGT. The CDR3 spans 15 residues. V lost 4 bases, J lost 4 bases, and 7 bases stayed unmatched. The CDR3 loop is CASSGQGARPDTQYF. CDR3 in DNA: TGTGCCAGCAGTGGGCAGGGGGCGCGCCCAGATACGCAGTATTTT.

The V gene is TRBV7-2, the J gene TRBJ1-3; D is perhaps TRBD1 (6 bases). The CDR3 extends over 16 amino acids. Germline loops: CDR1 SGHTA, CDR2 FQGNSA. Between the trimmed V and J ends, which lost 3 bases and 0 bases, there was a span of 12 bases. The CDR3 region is CASSLGGVLSGNTIYF. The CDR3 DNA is TGTGCCAGCAGCTTGGGGGGCGTTCTCTCTGGAAACACCATATATTTT.

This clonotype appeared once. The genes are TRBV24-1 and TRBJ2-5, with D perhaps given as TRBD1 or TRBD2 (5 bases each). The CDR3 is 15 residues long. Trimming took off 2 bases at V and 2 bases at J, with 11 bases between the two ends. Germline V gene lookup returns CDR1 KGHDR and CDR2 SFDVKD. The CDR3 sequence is CATSDSGTAQETQYF. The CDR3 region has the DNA TGTGCCACCAGTGATTCCGGGACCGCTCAAGAGACCCAGTACTTC.

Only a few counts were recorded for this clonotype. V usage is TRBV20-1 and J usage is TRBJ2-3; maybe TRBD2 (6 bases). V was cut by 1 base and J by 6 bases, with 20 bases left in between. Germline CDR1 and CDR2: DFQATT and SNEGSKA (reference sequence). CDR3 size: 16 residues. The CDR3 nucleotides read TGCAGTGCTAGAGCTCCTCGGGCGGGAAATGGGGATACGCAGTATTTT. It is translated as CSARAPRAGNGDTQYF.

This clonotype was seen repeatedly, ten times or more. CDR3 nucleotides: TGTGCCAGCAGTTTATCTAACTATGGCTACACCTTC. This gives the protein CASSLSNYGYTF. This chain connects TRBV12-3 or TRBV12-4 to TRBJ1-2; D is undetermined. The V end lost 2 bases, the J end lost 0 bases, and 1 base lay between the germline ends. The CDR3 loop spans 12 amino acids.

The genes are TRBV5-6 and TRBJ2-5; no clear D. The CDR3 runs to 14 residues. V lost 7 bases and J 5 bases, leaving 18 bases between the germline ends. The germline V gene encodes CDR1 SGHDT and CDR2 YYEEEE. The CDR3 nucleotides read TGTGCCAGCGGACGACCGCCAAGAAGGGAGACCCAGTACTTC. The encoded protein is CASGRPPRRETQYF.

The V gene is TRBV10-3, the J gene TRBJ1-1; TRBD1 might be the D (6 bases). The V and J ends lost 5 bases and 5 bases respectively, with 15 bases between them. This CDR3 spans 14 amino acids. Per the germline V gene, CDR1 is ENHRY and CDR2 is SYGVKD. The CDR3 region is CAISPSGEITEAFF. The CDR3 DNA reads TGTGCCATCAGTCCCTCAGGGGAGATAACTGAAGCTTTCTTT.

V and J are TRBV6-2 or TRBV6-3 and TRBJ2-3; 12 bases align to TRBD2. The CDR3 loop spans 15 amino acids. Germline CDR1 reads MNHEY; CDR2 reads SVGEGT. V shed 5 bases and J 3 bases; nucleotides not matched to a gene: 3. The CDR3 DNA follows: TGTGCCAGCAGTCCTAGCGGGAGGGGGACAGATACGCAGTATTTT. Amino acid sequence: CASSPSGRGTDTQYF.

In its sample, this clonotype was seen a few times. The CDR3 here is CSVGSSAGANVLTF. In DNA form, the CDR3 reads TGCAGCGTTGGGAGTTCTGCTGGGGCCAACGTCCTGACTTTC. The V and J genes are TRBV29-1 and TRBJ2-6; D is undetermined. Germline CDR1 reads SQVTM; CDR2 reads ANQGSEA. This CDR3 spans 14 amino acids. Trimming removed 4 bases from V and 2 bases from J, with 9 bases in between.

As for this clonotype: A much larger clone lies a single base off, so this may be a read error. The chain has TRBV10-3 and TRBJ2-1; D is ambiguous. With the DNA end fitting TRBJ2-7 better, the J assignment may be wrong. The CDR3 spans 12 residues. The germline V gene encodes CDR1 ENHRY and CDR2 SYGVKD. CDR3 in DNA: TGTGCCATCAGGGACCTTCTCGACGAGCAGTACTTC. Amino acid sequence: CAIRDLLDEQYF.

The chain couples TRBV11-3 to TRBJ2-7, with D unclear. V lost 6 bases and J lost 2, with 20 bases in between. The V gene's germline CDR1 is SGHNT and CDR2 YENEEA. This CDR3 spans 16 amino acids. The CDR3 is CASSFHVDEDPYEQYF. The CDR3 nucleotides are TGTGCCAGCAGTTTCCATGTCGACGAGGACCCCTACGAGCAGTACTTC.

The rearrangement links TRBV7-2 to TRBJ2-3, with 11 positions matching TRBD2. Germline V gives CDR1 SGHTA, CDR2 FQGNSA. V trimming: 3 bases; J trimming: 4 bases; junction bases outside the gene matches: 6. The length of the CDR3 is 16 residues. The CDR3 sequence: CASSLRLAGGPDTQYF. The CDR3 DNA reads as TGTGCCAGCAGCTTGCGTCTAGCGGGGGGACCAGATACGCAGTATTTT.

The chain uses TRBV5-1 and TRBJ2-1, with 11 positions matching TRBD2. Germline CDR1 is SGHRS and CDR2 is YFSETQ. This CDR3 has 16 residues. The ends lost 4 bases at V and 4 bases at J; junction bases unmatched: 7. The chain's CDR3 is CASSGGTSGFYNEQFF. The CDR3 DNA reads TGCGCCAGCAGCGGTGGGACTAGCGGATTTTACAATGAGCAGTTCTTC.

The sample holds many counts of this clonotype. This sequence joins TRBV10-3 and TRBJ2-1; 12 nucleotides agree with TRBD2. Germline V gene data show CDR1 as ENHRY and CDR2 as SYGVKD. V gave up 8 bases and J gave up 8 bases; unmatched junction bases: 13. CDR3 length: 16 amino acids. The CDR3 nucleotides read TGTGCCATCCGGAGATCGACTAGCGGGAGTGGCGATGAGCAGTTCTTC. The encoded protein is CAIRRSTSGSGDEQFF.

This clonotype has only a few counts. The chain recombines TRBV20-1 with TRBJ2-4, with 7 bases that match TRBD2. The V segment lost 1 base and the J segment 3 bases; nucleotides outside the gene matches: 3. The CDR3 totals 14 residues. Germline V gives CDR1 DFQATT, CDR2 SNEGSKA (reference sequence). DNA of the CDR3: TGCAGTGCTAGAGCTAAGCGGGGCAAAAACATTCAGTACTTC. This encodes CSARAKRGKNIQYF.

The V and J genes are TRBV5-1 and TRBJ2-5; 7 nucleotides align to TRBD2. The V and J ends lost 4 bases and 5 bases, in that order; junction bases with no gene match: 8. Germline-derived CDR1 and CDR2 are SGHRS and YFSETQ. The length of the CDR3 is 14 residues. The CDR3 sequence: CASSNGLGRETQYF. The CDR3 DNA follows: TGCGCCAGCAGCAACGGACTAGGTCGGGAGACCCAGTACTTC.

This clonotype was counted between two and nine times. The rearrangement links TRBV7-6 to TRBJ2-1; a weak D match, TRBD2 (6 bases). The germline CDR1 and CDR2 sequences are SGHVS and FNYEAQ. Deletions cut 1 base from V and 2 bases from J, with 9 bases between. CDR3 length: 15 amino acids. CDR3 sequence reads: CASSLEVAAYNEQFF. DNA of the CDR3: TGTGCCAGCAGCTTAGAGGTAGCGGCCTACAATGAGCAGTTCTTC.

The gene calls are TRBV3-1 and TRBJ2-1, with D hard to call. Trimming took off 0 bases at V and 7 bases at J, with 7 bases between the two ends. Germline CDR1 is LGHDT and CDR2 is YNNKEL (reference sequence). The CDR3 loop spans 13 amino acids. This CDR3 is CASSQEGENEQFF. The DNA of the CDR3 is TGTGCCAGCAGCCAAGAGGGCGAAAATGAGCAGTTCTTC.

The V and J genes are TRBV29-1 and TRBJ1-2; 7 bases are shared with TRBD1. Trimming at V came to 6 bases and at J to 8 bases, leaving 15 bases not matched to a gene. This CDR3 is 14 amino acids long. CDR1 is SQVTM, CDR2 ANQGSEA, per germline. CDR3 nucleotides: TGCAGCGTCGGACAGGAGGACGTAGCGTCCGGCTACACCTTC. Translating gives CSVGQEDVASGYTF. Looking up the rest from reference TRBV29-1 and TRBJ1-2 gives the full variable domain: SAVISQKPSRDICQRGTSLTIQCQVDSQVTMMFWYRQQPGQSLTLIATANQGSEATYESGFVIDKFPISRPNLTFSTLTVSNMSPEDSSIYLCSVGQEDVASGYTFGSGTRLTVV.